This T cell receptor (beta chain) stems from a study of pediatric ulcerative colitis. TCRdb's copy holds only in-frame clones and misses some; the assay was immunoSEQ multiplex PCR. Altogether about 36,000 clones are present, approximately 87% being singletons, with the ten largest covering roughly 25%. Per germline, CDR1 LNHNV and CDR2 YYDKDF (reference sequence). With 0 bases removed from V and 3 bases from J, the gap between germline ends came to 12 bases. The CDR3 covers 16 residues. No immunosuppressive drugs were given to ulcerative colitis patients before diagnostic colonoscopy. The V gene is TRBV15, the J gene TRBJ2-1; D could derive from TRBD1 or TRBD2 (5 bases each). This sequence was found in a girl aged 5-17 years with moderate ulcerative colitis. Sequenced material: blood. CDR3 nucleotides: TGTGCCACCAGCAGAGATTATGGGACCAACTACAATGAGCAGTTCTTC. It specifies CATSRDYGTNYNEQFF.